Listed below are T cell receptor beta chains from one sample, sequenced in a study of T-cell reconstitution after alpha-beta-depleted transplantation in children. TCRdb itself ran the PCR reads through MiXCR, one entry per CDR3 protein. This table has more than 200,000 distinct CDR3 sequences, roughly 18% appearing once. Sequencing used PBMCs, mostly from graft donor cells, obtained 360 days after TCRalphabeta/CD19-depleted stem cell transplant. The receptors come from a male patient aged 2-15 years who had a stem cell transplant for acute lymphoblastic leukemia, so the T cells may come from the graft donor. Both conserved end residues are part of each CDR3. D genes are given only for firm matches. The size field is filled for only some rows; it gives once, few, many or a size class.

TRBV12-3/TRBV12-4,15,TRBJ2-2,NA,few,CASSFRQGGTGELFF,TGTGCCAGCAGTTTTCGACAGGGAGGCACCGGGGAGCTGTTTTTT
TRBV27,14,TRBJ2-7,TRBD1,few,CASNAGQESYEQYF,TGTGCCAGCAACGCGGGACAGGAATCCTACGAGCAGTACTTC
TRBV29-1,13,TRBJ2-3,NA,few,CSVASSSTDTQYF,TGCAGCGTTGCGTCAAGTAGCACAGATACGCAGTATTTT
TRBV7-9,14,TRBJ2-7,NA,NA,CASSPGRSPYEQYF,TGTGCCAGCAGCCCGGGACGGAGCCCCTACGAGCAGTACTTC
TRBV6-2/TRBV6-3,15,TRBJ1-5,NA,few,CASSYDQTVSGPQHF,TGTGCCAGCAGTTACGACCAAACAGTCTCCGGGCCCCAGCATTTT
TRBV12-3/TRBV12-4,15,TRBJ2-5,TRBD1,NA,CASSSYRGPKETQYF,TGTGCCAGCAGTTCCTACAGGGGTCCCAAAGAGACCCAGTACTTC
TRBV6-1,13,TRBJ2-7,TRBD2,few,CASSPGGGYEQYF,TGTGCCAGCAGCCCCGGGGGGGGTTACGAGCAGTACTTC
TRBV5-1,18,TRBJ2-1,NA,NA,CASSEALGGGGEYNEQFF,TGCGCCAGCAGCGAAGCCTTGGGGGGGGGCGGCGAGTACAATGAGCAGTTCTTC
TRBV12-3/TRBV12-4,19,TRBJ2-3,TRBD2,NA,CAICLGPLAVSGGAHTQYF,TGTGCCATCTGTTTAGGACCCCTTGCTGTTAGCGGGGGGGCTCATACGCAGTATTTT
TRBV7-9,14,TRBJ1-4,NA,few,CASSTSGAGEKLFF,TGTGCCAGCAGCACCTCCGGGGCAGGTGAAAAACTGTTTTTT
TRBV7-2,13,TRBJ1-4,NA,NA,CASSYFIDEKLFF,TGTGCCAGCAGCTATTTTATAGATGAAAAACTGTTTTTT
TRBV20-1,11,TRBJ2-7,NA,NA,CSARDPYEQYF,TGCAGTGCTAGGGATCCCTACGAGCAGTACTTC
TRBV5-1,15,TRBJ2-5,NA,NA,CASSFVKKLQETQYF,TGCGCCAGCAGCTTCGTAAAGAAACTCCAAGAGACCCAGTACTTC
TRBV7-8,15,TRBJ2-1,NA,few,CASSFRGVPYNEQFF,TGTGCCAGCAGCTTCAGGGGGGTACCCTACAATGAGCAGTTCTTC
TRBV15,15,TRBJ1-5,TRBD1,NA,CATSRESQGHQPQHF,TGTGCCACCAGCAGGGAGTCACAGGGGCATCAGCCCCAGCATTTT
TRBV14,15,TRBJ1-2,NA,NA,CASSPTDRRYYGYTF,TGTGCCAGCAGCCCGACAGACCGCCGGTACTATGGCTACACCTTC
TRBV20-1,14,TRBJ1-2,TRBD1,NA,CSAEMTGATYGYTF,TGCAGTGCCGAGATGACAGGGGCGACCTATGGCTACACCTTC
TRBV7-8,14,TRBJ2-1,TRBD2,many,CASSLRGGINEQFF,TGTGCCAGCAGCTTGCGGGGGGGTATCAATGAGCAGTTCTTC
TRBV11-2,15,TRBJ2-5,TRBD1,many,CASSSGQGAEETQYF,TGTGCCAGCAGCTCTGGACAGGGGGCAGAGGAGACCCAGTACTTC
TRBV20-1,16,TRBJ2-1,TRBD1,NA,CSARAGTGGRENEQFF,TGCAGTGCTAGAGCCGGGACAGGGGGCAGGGAAAATGAGCAGTTCTTC
TRBV9,16,TRBJ2-3,NA,few,CASSVSSRTSTDTQYF,TGTGCCAGCAGCGTATCGAGCAGGACTAGCACAGATACGCAGTATTTT
TRBV6-1,17,TRBJ2-3,TRBD2,NA,CASSEWMGLAVTDTQYF,TGTGCCAGCAGTGAATGGATGGGACTAGCGGTCACAGATACGCAGTATTTT
TRBV20-1,13,TRBJ2-7,NA,NA,CSANPGSSYEQYF,TGCAGTGCTAACCCAGGGAGCTCCTACGAGCAGTACTTC
TRBV10-3,15,TRBJ1-1,TRBD1,NA,CAISGPGTGNTEAFF,TGTGCCATCAGTGGCCCCGGGACAGGGAACACTGAAGCTTTCTTT
TRBV29-1,13,TRBJ1-1,NA,NA,CSVAGTLNTEAFF,TGCAGCGTCGCCGGGACTCTGAACACTGAAGCTTTCTTT
TRBV6-2/TRBV6-3,13,TRBJ2-7,NA,few,CASTRGLRYEQYF,TGTGCCAGTACTCGGGGACTGCGCTACGAGCAGTACTTC
TRBV20-1,14,TRBJ2-5,TRBD2,NA,CSAPLAGGKETQYF,TGCAGTGCCCCGCTAGCGGGGGGGAAAGAGACCCAGTACTTC
TRBV12-3/TRBV12-4,16,TRBJ2-7,NA,NA,CASSPTPTGEFYEQYF,TGTGCCAGCAGTCCTACACCGACAGGAGAATTCTACGAGCAGTACTTC
TRBV2,15,TRBJ2-2,TRBD2,NA,CASSLLAGTAGELFF,TGTGCCAGCAGCTTACTAGCGGGAACTGCCGGGGAGCTGTTTTTT
TRBV12-3/TRBV12-4,13,TRBJ1-5,NA,NA,CASSVQGSQPQHF,TGTGCCAGCAGCGTACAGGGTAGTCAGCCCCAGCATTTT
TRBV12-5,20,TRBJ2-2,TRBD1,many,CASGLVLNRGETTNTGELFF,TGTGCTAGTGGTTTGGTACTAAACAGGGGCGAAACTACGAACACCGGGGAGCTGTTTTTT
TRBV2,15,TRBJ2-7,TRBD1,NA,CASSEWGQSTYEQYF,TGTGCCAGCAGTGAATGGGGACAGTCCACCTACGAGCAGTACTTC
TRBV20-1,15,TRBJ2-7,TRBD2,NA,CSARGVLAGAYEQYF,TGCAGTGCTAGAGGGGTACTAGCGGGAGCGTACGAGCAGTACTTC
TRBV12-3/TRBV12-4,12,TRBJ2-1,NA,few,CASSSLRSKQFF,TGTGCCAGCAGTTCCCTCAGGAGTAAGCAGTTCTTC
TRBV30,13,TRBJ2-2,NA,NA,CAWSADARGELFF,TGTGCCTGGAGTGCCGACGCACGCGGGGAGCTGTTTTTT
TRBV11-2,17,TRBJ2-5,NA,few,CASSLSLRRATQETQYF,TGTGCCAGCAGCTTATCTCTACGGCGGGCAACACAAGAGACCCAGTACTTC
TRBV10-3,13,TRBJ2-5,NA,NA,CATQGGGQETQYF,TGTGCCACCCAAGGGGGGGGGCAAGAGACCCAGTACTTC
TRBV7-9,15,TRBJ2-5,TRBD1,few,CASSVNNRGQETQYF,TGTGCCAGCAGCGTAAACAACAGGGGACAAGAGACCCAGTACTTC
TRBV5-1,15,TRBJ2-2,TRBD2,many,CASNEAGAVTGELFF,TGCGCCAGCAACGAAGCGGGGGCCGTCACCGGGGAGCTGTTTTTT
TRBV12-3/TRBV12-4,13,TRBJ2-1,TRBD2,few,CASSLGEGSTEFF,TGTGCCAGCAGTTTAGGGGAGGGTTCGACGGAGTTCTTC
TRBV29-1,13,TRBJ2-1,TRBD2,NA,CSVGRGGLGEQFF,TGCAGCGTTGGGCGGGGGGGCTTGGGAGAGCAGTTCTTC
TRBV5-1,13,TRBJ1-3,NA,once,CASSVDLGNTIYF,TGCGCCAGCAGCGTCGACCTCGGAAACACCATATATTTT
TRBV5-1,15,TRBJ2-1,TRBD1,few,CASSLEGQGRDEQFF,TGCGCCAGCAGCTTGGAAGGACAGGGGAGAGATGAGCAGTTCTTC
TRBV9,15,TRBJ2-4,NA,NA,CASSVASGAKNIQYF,TGTGCCAGCAGCGTAGCTTCGGGGGCCAAAAACATTCAGTACTTC
TRBV10-3,20,TRBJ2-3,TRBD1,NA,CAISEQTGTGHPFSTDTQYF,TGTGCCATCAGTGAGCAAACCGGGACAGGGCACCCCTTTAGCACAGATACGCAGTATTTT
TRBV2,17,TRBJ2-1,TRBD2,few,CASERTSGGFTYNEQFF,TGTGCCAGCGAGAGGACTAGCGGGGGATTTACCTACAATGAGCAGTTCTTC
TRBV21-1,12,TRBJ1-1,NA,NA,CVAGSSPSEAFF,TGTGTCGCAGGGTCAAGTCCTAGTGAAGCTTTCTTT
TRBV12-3/TRBV12-4,16,TRBJ2-1,TRBD2,few,CASSEGLAGVHSEQFF,TGTGCCAGCAGTGAAGGACTAGCGGGAGTTCATAGTGAGCAGTTCTTC
TRBV12-3/TRBV12-4,17,TRBJ2-5,TRBD2,few,CASSLGTSGGFQETQYF,TGTGCCAGCAGTTTAGGGACTAGCGGGGGGTTCCAAGAGACCCAGTACTTC
TRBV19,11,TRBJ2-7,NA,NA,CASSGHGPQYF,TGTGCCAGTAGCGGCCATGGACCCCAGTACTTC
TRBV20-1,15,TRBJ2-7,TRBD2,many,CSATPGAGVPYEQYF,TGCAGTGCTACCCCCGGGGCGGGGGTCCCCTACGAGCAGTACTTC
TRBV7-6,12,TRBJ1-1,NA,few,CASSLEAGIAFF,TGTGCCAGCAGCTTAGAGGCAGGGATAGCTTTCTTT
TRBV29-1,14,TRBJ2-3,TRBD2,NA,CSVSSGDSTDTQYF,TGCAGCGTCTCTAGCGGGGATAGCACAGATACGCAGTATTTT
TRBV5-1,14,TRBJ2-7,TRBD2,NA,CASSLLAGDYEQYF,TGCGCCAGCAGCTTGCTAGCGGGAGACTACGAGCAGTACTTC
TRBV29-1,15,TRBJ2-3,NA,many,CSVVVLILSTDTQYF,TGCAGCGTTGTGGTATTGATTTTGAGCACAGATACGCAGTATTTT
TRBV2,16,TRBJ2-2,NA,NA,CASRTGPSLNTGELFF,TGTGCCAGCAGGACAGGACCCTCCTTGAACACCGGGGAGCTGTTTTTT
TRBV18,14,TRBJ2-7,NA,many,CASSNGATGYEQYF,TGTGCCAGCTCGAACGGCGCCACCGGTTACGAGCAGTACTTC
TRBV9,13,TRBJ1-1,NA,many,CASSPPGNTEAFF,TGTGCCAGCAGCCCACCGGGTAACACTGAAGCTTTCTTT